The subject of this entry is one TCR beta chain. The sample is drawn from a study of blood T cell repertoires in COVID-19. Turning to the study itself: Sample material is recorded as cDNA or gDNA derived from T cells, B-cell-depleted T cells, or PBMCs.

Between the trimmed V and J ends, which lost 6 bases and 4 bases, there was a span of 16 bases. The length of the CDR3 is 14 residues. CDR1 is MGHDK, CDR2 SYGVNS, per germline. Individuals drawn from about two dozen US areas were roughly 18 to 95 years old. Participant reports of clinical history set cohort assignment. The data were produced by immunoSEQ multiplex PCR, yet TCRdb's version contains in-frame clones alone and is incomplete. Here the sample spans a few hundred thousand clones, approximately 90% being singletons. The clonotype originates from a man aged 18 to 29 who had recovered from COVID-19. Input material: PBMCs or T cells enriched from blood (not recorded which). This chain links TRBV25-1 with TRBJ2-7, with D perhaps matching TRBD1 (6 bases). The CDR3 coding sequence is TGTGCCAGCAGGCCCCCGGGACACTTTTACGAGCAGTACTTC. It encodes CASRPPGHFYEQYF.